This entry describes one T cell receptor (beta chain). Using approximately 200 ng DNA, some 30,000 T cell genomes, the sorted-subset replicate PCRs were run. The data were produced by immunoSEQ multiplex PCR, yet TCRdb's version contains in-frame clones alone and is incomplete. The data hold millions of clones, with 85% to 95% observed a single time. This entry is derived from a study of shared clonotypes between healthy human individuals. The germline gives CDR1 MNHEY, CDR2 SVGAGI. This CDR3 region has 15 residues. V lost 2 bases and J lost 0; bases outside the gene matches: 2. CD45RO-negative CD8 cells positively selected for CCR7 made up the naive population, which excluded terminally differentiated effector memory CD45RA+ cells.

The TCR comes from a young man in good health. What was sequenced was naive CD8+ T cells sorted from blood. V gene TRBV6-5 combines with J gene TRBJ2-7; TRBD1 matches 9 bases. CDR3 region: CASSYMGQGSYEQYF. CDR3 sequence (DNA): TGTGCCAGCAGTTACATGGGACAGGGCTCCTACGAGCAGTACTTC.